This TCR beta chain was recorded in a study of T-cell memory formation after mild COVID-19. Study at large: Across donors, TCR clusters were largely donor specific. Study results and caveats: Memory cells collected pre-infection included some clones that later responded, suggesting cross-reactive memory joined. Clones shrinking from day 15 to 85 showed even CD4/CD8 mixes; later expanders tilted CD4+. Contracting CD4+ clones were located mainly in CM and EM, and CD8+ clones in EMRA.

TCRdb fed the 5' RACE reads into MiXCR, producing one record per CDR3 protein. The sample has 65,000 to 100,000 distinct CDR3 sequences; roughly 12% are singletons. This clonotype was recorded many times. Its matching antigen is unknown. The CDR3 length is 15 residues. Per the germline V gene, CDR1 is SGHTA and CDR2 is FQGNSA. The V gene end was trimmed by 1 base and the J gene end by 6 bases; junction bases not matched to a gene: 5. J is TRBJ2-1 and V is TRBV7-2; 8 bases match TRBD1. What was sequenced was PBMCs or a T cell subset sorted from them (not recorded which). This receptor was obtained from a man between 18 and 35 years old who had mild COVID-19 (a few samples of this study predate the infection). Cell type and time point are not known. CDR3 coding DNA: TGTGCCAGCAGCTTAGGGCAGGGGGCTATCAATGAGCAGTTCTTC. Protein sequence: CASSLGQGAINEQFF.